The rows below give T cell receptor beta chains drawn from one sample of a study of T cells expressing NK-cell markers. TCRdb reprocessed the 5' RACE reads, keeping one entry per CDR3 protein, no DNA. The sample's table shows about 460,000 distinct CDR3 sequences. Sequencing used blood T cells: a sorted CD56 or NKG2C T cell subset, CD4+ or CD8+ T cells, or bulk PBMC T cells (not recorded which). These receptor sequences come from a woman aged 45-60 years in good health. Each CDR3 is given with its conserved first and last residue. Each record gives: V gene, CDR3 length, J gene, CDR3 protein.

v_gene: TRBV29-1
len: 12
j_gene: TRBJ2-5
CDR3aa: CSVASSLETQYF

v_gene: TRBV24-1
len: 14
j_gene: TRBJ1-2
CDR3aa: CATSEGGINYGYTF

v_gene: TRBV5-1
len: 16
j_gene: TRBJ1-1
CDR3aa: CASSLAGRTKNTEAFF

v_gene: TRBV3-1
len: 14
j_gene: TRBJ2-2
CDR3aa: CAAKEGRFTGELFF

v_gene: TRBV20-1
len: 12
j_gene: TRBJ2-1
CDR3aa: CSAMTRGYEQFF

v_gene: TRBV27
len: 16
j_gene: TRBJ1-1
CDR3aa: CASSLFVNRGDTEAFF

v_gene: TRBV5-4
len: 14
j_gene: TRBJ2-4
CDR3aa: CASSLVETKNIQYF

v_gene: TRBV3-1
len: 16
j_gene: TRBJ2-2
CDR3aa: CASQMREGLGTGELFF

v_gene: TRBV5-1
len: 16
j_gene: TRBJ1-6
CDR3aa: CASSLGLGANNSPLHF

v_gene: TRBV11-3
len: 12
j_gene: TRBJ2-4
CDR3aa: CASSPGENIQYF

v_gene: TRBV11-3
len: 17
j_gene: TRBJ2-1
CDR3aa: CASSYTSGSGLYNEQFF

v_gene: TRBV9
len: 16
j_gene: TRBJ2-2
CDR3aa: CASSVEVNTFTGELFF

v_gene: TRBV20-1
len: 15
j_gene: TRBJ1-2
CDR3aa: CSARDAGPTNYGYTF

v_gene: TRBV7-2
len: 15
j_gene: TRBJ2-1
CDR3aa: CASSLGGAASNEQFF

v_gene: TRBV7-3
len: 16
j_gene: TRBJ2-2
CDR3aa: CASSSEGRGLTGELFF

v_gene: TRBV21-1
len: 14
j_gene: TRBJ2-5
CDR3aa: CASRNREYQETQYF

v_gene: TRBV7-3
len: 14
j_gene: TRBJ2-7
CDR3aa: CASSSTDGTYEQYF

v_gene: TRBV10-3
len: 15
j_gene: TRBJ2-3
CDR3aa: CAISERTGSTDTQYF

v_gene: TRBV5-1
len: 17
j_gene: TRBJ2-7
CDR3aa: CASSPGLAGPRAYEQYF

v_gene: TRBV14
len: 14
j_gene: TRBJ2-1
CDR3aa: CASSLNALAGGAFF

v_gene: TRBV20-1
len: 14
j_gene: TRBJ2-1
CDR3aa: CSATPDSRHNEQFF

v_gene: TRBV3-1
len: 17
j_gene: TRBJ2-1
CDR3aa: CASSQDPPGSSYNEQFF

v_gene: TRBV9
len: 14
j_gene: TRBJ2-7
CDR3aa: CASSVVWTGVEQYF

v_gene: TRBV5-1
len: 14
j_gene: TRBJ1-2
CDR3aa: CASSLGKGDYGYTF

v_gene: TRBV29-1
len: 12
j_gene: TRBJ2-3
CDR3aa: CSVVVGGDTQYF

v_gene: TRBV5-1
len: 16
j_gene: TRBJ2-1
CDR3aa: CASSLSGRGPNNEQFF

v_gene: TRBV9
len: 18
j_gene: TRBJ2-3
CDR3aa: CASSGRGGVVDFTDTQYF

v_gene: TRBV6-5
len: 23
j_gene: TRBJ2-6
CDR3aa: CASSRTGGARGLAGGSGANVLTF

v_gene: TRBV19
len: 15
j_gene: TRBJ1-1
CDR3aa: CASSKGSGANTEAFF

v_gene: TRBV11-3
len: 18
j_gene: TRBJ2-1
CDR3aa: CASSLVELAGVSYNEQFF

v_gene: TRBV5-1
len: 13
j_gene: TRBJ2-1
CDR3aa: CASSPFGNNEQFF